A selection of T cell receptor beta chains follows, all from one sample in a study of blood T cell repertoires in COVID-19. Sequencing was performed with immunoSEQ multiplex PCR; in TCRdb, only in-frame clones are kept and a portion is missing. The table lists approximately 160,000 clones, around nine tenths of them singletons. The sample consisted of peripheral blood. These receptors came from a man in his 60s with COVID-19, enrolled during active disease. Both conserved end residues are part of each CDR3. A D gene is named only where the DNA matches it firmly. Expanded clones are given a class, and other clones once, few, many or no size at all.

CDR3: CASSHGKTSANTGELFF
DNA: TGCGCCAGCAGCCATGGGAAGACTAGCGCGAACACCGGGGAGCTGTTTTTT
J: TRBJ2-2
V: TRBV4-3
D: TRBD2
size: NA

CDR3: CASSLEQGHSGANVLTF
DNA: TGTGCCAGCAGCTTGGAGCAGGGACACTCTGGGGCCAACGTCCTGACTTTC
J: TRBJ2-6
V: TRBV5-4
D: NA
size: NA

CDR3: CASSLYNQPQHF
DNA: TGTGCCAGCAGCTTATACAATCAGCCCCAGCATTTT
J: TRBJ1-5
V: TRBV13
D: NA
size: NA

CDR3: CASSHLGQGNQPQHF
DNA: TGTGCCAGCAGTCACCTGGGACAGGGCAATCAGCCCCAGCATTTT
J: TRBJ1-5
V: TRBV27
D: TRBD1
size: NA

CDR3: CASSRDREVSNTEAFF
DNA: TGTGCCAGCAGTCGGGACAGGGAGGTATCGAACACTGAAGCTTTCTTT
J: TRBJ1-1
V: TRBV2
D: TRBD1
size: NA

CDR3: CASNQMSETQYF
DNA: TGTGCCAGCAACCAGATGTCAGAGACCCAGTACTTC
J: TRBJ2-5
V: TRBV6-5
D: NA
size: NA

CDR3: CASSRRQGLRPQHF
DNA: TGTGCCAGCAGCCGCCGACAGGGTTTGAGGCCCCAGCATTTT
J: TRBJ1-5
V: TRBV6-2/TRBV6-3
D: TRBD1
size: NA

CDR3: CSVYRVDYGYTF
DNA: TGCAGCGTCTACAGGGTGGACTATGGCTACACCTTC
J: TRBJ1-2
V: TRBV29-1
D: NA
size: NA

CDR3: CASSERQGRNTIYF
DNA: TGTGCCAGCAGCGAGAGACAGGGTCGAAACACCATATATTTT
J: TRBJ1-3
V: TRBV7-2
D: TRBD1
size: NA

CDR3: CAISDFELAGRETQYF
DNA: TGTGCCATCAGTGACTTCGAGCTAGCGGGACGAGAGACCCAGTACTTC
J: TRBJ2-5
V: TRBV10-3
D: TRBD2
size: NA

CDR3: CASSAFGRQGQKSSGNTIYF
DNA: TGTGCCAGCAGCGCGTTTGGGCGACAGGGGCAAAAAAGCTCTGGAAACACCATATATTTT
J: TRBJ1-3
V: TRBV21-1
D: NA
size: NA

CDR3: CASSTQGFQPQHF
DNA: TGTGCCAGCAGTACCCAGGGTTTTCAGCCCCAGCATTTT
J: TRBJ1-5
V: TRBV12-3/TRBV12-4
D: NA
size: NA

CDR3: CASSWGSGDFF
DNA: TGTGCCAGCAGCTGGGGCTCGGGGGATTTCTTT
J: TRBJ1-1
V: TRBV7-9
D: NA
size: NA

CDR3: CASSIERRHLAFF
DNA: TGTGCCAGCAGCATCGAAAGACGACATCTTGCTTTCTTT
J: TRBJ1-1
V: TRBV11-1
D: NA
size: NA

CDR3: CASSYRSSGRGRNNEQFF
DNA: TGTGCCAGCAGTTACCGATCTAGCGGGAGAGGGAGGAACAATGAGCAGTTCTTC
J: TRBJ2-1
V: TRBV6-2/TRBV6-3
D: TRBD2
size: NA

CDR3: CASSPGTVYGYTF
DNA: TGTGCCAGCAGCCCAGGGACAGTCTATGGCTACACCTTC
J: TRBJ1-2
V: TRBV28
D: TRBD1
size: NA

CDR3: CASSRDFYNSPLHF
DNA: TGTGCCAGCAGTCGGGACTTCTATAATTCACCCCTCCACTTT
J: TRBJ1-6
V: TRBV14
D: NA
size: NA

CDR3: CASSRTGGLETQYF
DNA: TGTGCCAGCAGCCGGACAGGGGGCTTGGAGACCCAGTACTTC
J: TRBJ2-5
V: TRBV11-2
D: TRBD1
size: NA

CDR3: CASSWSSWTSGGHNEQFF
DNA: TGTGCCAGCAGCTGGAGCTCATGGACTAGCGGGGGGCACAATGAGCAGTTCTTC
J: TRBJ2-1
V: TRBV5-6
D: TRBD2
size: NA

CDR3: CASSSMGDWKLFF
DNA: TGTGCCAGCAGCTCCATGGGAGATTGGAAACTGTTTTTT
J: TRBJ1-4
V: TRBV7-9
D: NA
size: NA

CDR3: CASSQSAGYGYTF
DNA: TGTGCCAGCAGCCAATCCGCGGGGTATGGCTACACCTTC
J: TRBJ1-2
V: TRBV3-1/TRBV3-2
D: NA
size: NA

CDR3: CASSLLDSEAFF
DNA: TGTGCCAGCAGTCTACTAGATAGTGAAGCTTTCTTT
J: TRBJ1-1
V: TRBV3-1/TRBV3-2
D: NA
size: NA

CDR3: CASSYGPPVPDTQYF
DNA: TGTGCCAGCAGTTACGGGCCCCCCGTCCCGGATACGCAGTATTTT
J: TRBJ2-3
V: TRBV6-2/TRBV6-3
D: NA
size: NA

CDR3: CASSLEQGGFSPLHF
DNA: TGTGCCAGCAGCTTGGAACAGGGCGGCTTTTCACCCCTCCACTTT
J: TRBJ1-6
V: TRBV5-4
D: NA
size: NA

CDR3: CASSQAQGGETQYF
DNA: TGTGCCAGCAGCCAAGCACAGGGGGGCGAGACCCAGTACTTC
J: TRBJ2-5
V: TRBV3-1/TRBV3-2
D: TRBD1
size: NA

CDR3: CASSPQDNQPQHF
DNA: TGTGCCAGCAGCCCTCAGGATAATCAGCCCCAGCATTTT
J: TRBJ1-5
V: TRBV7-9
D: NA
size: few

CDR3: CASSQDLPGGLLYGYTF
DNA: TGCGCCAGCAGCCAAGATCTTCCAGGGGGCCTCCTCTATGGCTACACCTTC
J: TRBJ1-2
V: TRBV4-3
D: TRBD1
size: NA

CDR3: CATSDNSPRNTEAFF
DNA: TGTGCCACCAGTGATAACAGTCCCCGGAACACTGAAGCTTTCTTT
J: TRBJ1-1
V: TRBV24-1
D: NA
size: NA

CDR3: CASRPGTTSTDTQYF
DNA: TGTGCCAGTAGACCCGGGACAACTAGCACAGATACGCAGTATTTT
J: TRBJ2-3
V: TRBV19
D: NA
size: NA

CDR3: CASSLFGDTNEKLFF
DNA: TGTGCCAGCAGCTTGTTTGGAGACACTAATGAAAAACTGTTTTTT
J: TRBJ1-4
V: TRBV5-6
D: NA
size: NA

CDR3: CASGPIPTGHTEAFF
DNA: TGTGCCAGCGGACCGATCCCGACAGGTCACACTGAAGCTTTCTTT
J: TRBJ1-1
V: TRBV27
D: NA
size: NA

CDR3: CASSLGTALVADTQYF
DNA: TGTGCCAGCAGCTTAGGCACTGCCCTAGTAGCAGATACGCAGTATTTT
J: TRBJ2-3
V: TRBV7-8
D: NA
size: NA

CDR3: CASSLGLSGRQPQHF
DNA: TGTGCCAGCAGCTTAGGCCTCTCAGGGCGCCAGCCCCAGCATTTT
J: TRBJ1-5
V: TRBV13
D: NA
size: NA

CDR3: CASRNTGIHGYTF
DNA: TGTGCCAGCAGAAATACAGGGATCCATGGCTACACCTTC
J: TRBJ1-2
V: TRBV2
D: NA
size: NA

CDR3: CASMRTSGYNEQFF
DNA: TGTGCCAGCATGAGAACTAGCGGCTACAATGAGCAGTTCTTC
J: TRBJ2-1
V: TRBV7-9
D: TRBD2
size: NA

CDR3: CACTKDGTYEQYF
DNA: TGTGCCTGCACCAAAGACGGGACCTACGAGCAGTACTTC
J: TRBJ2-7
V: TRBV5-4
D: NA
size: NA

CDR3: CASTIPPGQPQHF
DNA: TGTGCCAGCACCATCCCCCCGGGGCAGCCCCAGCATTTT
J: TRBJ1-5
V: TRBV28
D: NA
size: NA

CDR3: CASSPPDRAGNSPLHF
DNA: TGTGCCAGCTCACCACCGGACAGGGCTGGTAATTCACCCCTCCACTTT
J: TRBJ1-6
V: TRBV18
D: TRBD1
size: NA

CDR3: CASSTGQGQPQHF
DNA: TGTGCCAGCAGTACCGGGCAGGGCCAGCCCCAGCATTTT
J: TRBJ1-5
V: TRBV27
D: NA
size: NA

CDR3: CASSQERTDRKTEAFF
DNA: TGTGCCAGCAGCCAAGAAAGGACAGATCGGAAGACTGAAGCTTTCTTT
J: TRBJ1-1
V: TRBV4-2
D: NA
size: once

CDR3: CASSEKAGAGFSLYGYTF
DNA: TGTGCCAGCAGTGAAAAGGCAGGGGCCGGCTTTTCCCTCTATGGCTACACCTTC
J: TRBJ1-2
V: TRBV6-4
D: NA
size: NA

CDR3: CASSYVSGYEQYF
DNA: TGTGCCAGCAGTTACGTGTCGGGCTACGAGCAGTACTTC
J: TRBJ2-7
V: TRBV6-6
D: NA
size: NA

CDR3: CASSDSIGGYTF
DNA: TGTGCCAGCAGTGACTCGATCGGGGGCTACACCTTC
J: TRBJ1-2
V: TRBV6-4
D: NA
size: NA

CDR3: CASSLGQFYGYTF
DNA: TGTGCCAGCAGCTTAGGGCAGTTCTATGGCTACACCTTC
J: TRBJ1-2
V: TRBV7-9
D: NA
size: NA

CDR3: CASRGAGVSNQPQHF
DNA: TGTGCCAGCAGGGGAGCGGGGGTAAGCAATCAGCCCCAGCATTTT
J: TRBJ1-5
V: TRBV28
D: NA
size: NA

CDR3: CASSRNIAGSTDTQYF
DNA: TGTGCCAGCAGCCGTAACATAGCGGGAAGCACAGATACGCAGTATTTT
J: TRBJ2-3
V: TRBV5-5
D: TRBD2
size: NA

CDR3: CASRIGSGGNQPQHF
DNA: TGTGCCAGCAGAATCGGTTCAGGGGGCAATCAGCCCCAGCATTTT
J: TRBJ1-5
V: TRBV28
D: NA
size: NA

CDR3: CASSSDSIMNTEAFF
DNA: TGTGCCAGCAGTTCAGACTCTATCATGAACACTGAAGCTTTCTTT
J: TRBJ1-1
V: TRBV27
D: NA
size: NA

CDR3: CASVLGAGAYNEQFF
DNA: TGTGCCAGCGTCCTCGGAGCGGGTGCCTACAATGAGCAGTTCTTC
J: TRBJ2-1
V: TRBV2
D: NA
size: NA

CDR3: CAISEAEGSQETQYF
DNA: TGTGCCATCAGTGAGGCCGAGGGCAGTCAAGAGACCCAGTACTTC
J: TRBJ2-5
V: TRBV10-3
D: NA
size: NA

CDR3: CATSDGYRGYQETQYF
DNA: TGTGCCACCAGTGACGGGTACAGGGGCTACCAAGAGACCCAGTACTTC
J: TRBJ2-5
V: TRBV24-1
D: TRBD1
size: NA

CDR3: CASSEYPGGSDGYEQYF
DNA: TGTGCCAGCAGTGAATACCCCGGAGGAAGCGATGGTTACGAGCAGTACTTC
J: TRBJ2-7
V: TRBV25-1
D: NA
size: NA

CDR3: CASSYGYRGSNQPQHF
DNA: TGTGCCAGCAGTTACGGCTACAGGGGAAGCAATCAGCCCCAGCATTTT
J: TRBJ1-5
V: TRBV6-6
D: TRBD1
size: NA

CDR3: CASSTTGGQPQHF
DNA: TGTGCCAGCAGCACGACTGGGGGGCAGCCCCAGCATTTT
J: TRBJ1-5
V: TRBV28
D: NA
size: NA

CDR3: CASSDREKLFF
DNA: TGTGCCAGCAGTGATAGAGAAAAACTGTTTTTT
J: TRBJ1-4
V: TRBV12-3/TRBV12-4
D: NA
size: NA

CDR3: CASTQTATNYGYTF
DNA: TGTGCCAGTACCCAGACAGCAACTAACTATGGCTACACCTTC
J: TRBJ1-2
V: TRBV19
D: NA
size: NA

CDR3: CASIPQGDTIYF
DNA: TGTGCCAGCATTCCTCAGGGGGACACCATATATTTT
J: TRBJ1-3
V: TRBV2
D: TRBD1
size: NA

CDR3: CASSFGAAPFYEQYF
DNA: TGTGCCAGCAGTTTTGGGGCTGCCCCGTTCTACGAGCAGTACTTC
J: TRBJ2-7
V: TRBV6-2/TRBV6-3
D: NA
size: NA